A selection of T cell receptor beta chains follows, all from one sample in a study of response to subunit inactivated influenza vaccine. TCRdb passed the RT-PCR reads through MiXCR, listing each CDR3 protein once. The table lists about 780,000 distinct CDR3 sequences, around a sixth of them singletons. This material consisted of PBMCs from blood, taken 5 days after vaccination. These receptors were obtained from a man aged 45-65 years who received an inactivated influenza vaccine. The CDR3 runs from the conserved cysteine through the conserved F or W. The D gene is left open where the match is weak. Rows may omit the clone size; those that give it use once, few, many or a size class.

V: TRBV7-9
J: TRBJ2-5
D: -
size: -
DNA: TGTGCCAGCAGTAACGAGGGCAGCCAAGAGACCCAGTACTTC
CDR3: CASSNEGSQETQYF

V: TRBV20-1
J: TRBJ2-7
D: -
size: -
DNA: TGCAGTGCTAGTACGGGGGGCCTGGATTCCCACGAGCAGTACTTC
CDR3: CSASTGGLDSHEQYF

V: TRBV4-2
J: TRBJ2-7
D: -
size: -
DNA: TGTGCCAGCAGCCAAGTTGGGGTAGGGGGTAACGAGCAGTACTTC
CDR3: CASSQVGVGGNEQYF

V: TRBV10-3
J: TRBJ2-7
D: -
size: many
DNA: TGTGCCACCAACGGGCGGTTAGACTACGAGCAGTACTTC
CDR3: CATNGRLDYEQYF

V: TRBV12-3/TRBV12-4
J: TRBJ2-3
D: TRBD2
size: -
DNA: TGTGCCAGCAGAAGACTAGCGGGGGGCGGAGATACGCAGTATTTT
CDR3: CASRRLAGGGDTQYF

V: TRBV28
J: TRBJ2-1
D: -
size: -
DNA: TGTGCCAGCAGTTCCGCAAGGTGGGGGGCTTACAATGAGCAGTTCTTC
CDR3: CASSSARWGAYNEQFF

V: TRBV24-1
J: TRBJ2-1
D: TRBD2
size: -
DNA: TGTGCCACCAGTGATAGCGGGAGGGCCTTGTTCTTC
CDR3: CATSDSGRALFF

V: TRBV6-2/TRBV6-3
J: TRBJ1-6
D: -
size: few
DNA: TGTGCCAGCAGTTACTCGAACCGGGAAGCACCCCTCCACTTT
CDR3: CASSYSNREAPLHF

V: TRBV3-1
J: TRBJ2-1
D: -
size: -
DNA: TGTGCCAGCAGCCAAGACACAGGAATCTACAATGAGCAGTTCTTC
CDR3: CASSQDTGIYNEQFF

V: TRBV20-1
J: TRBJ2-7
D: TRBD1
size: -
DNA: TGCAGTGCCAGACATTCCGGGACAGGGGCCTACGAGCAGTACTTC
CDR3: CSARHSGTGAYEQYF

V: TRBV4-3
J: TRBJ1-4
D: -
size: -
DNA: TGCGCCAGCAGCCAAGATAGTAGGACTAATGAAAAACTGTTTTTT
CDR3: CASSQDSRTNEKLFF

V: TRBV7-6
J: TRBJ2-5
D: TRBD2
size: once
DNA: TGTGCCAGCAGCTTAGCCAGCGGGGGTATTCTACAAGAGACCCAGTACTTC
CDR3: CASSLASGGILQETQYF

V: TRBV6-2/TRBV6-3
J: TRBJ2-1
D: TRBD1
size: few
DNA: TGTGCCAGCAGTTACGGCAGGGGGCTGAAGAATGAGCAGTTCTTC
CDR3: CASSYGRGLKNEQFF

V: TRBV10-3
J: TRBJ2-7
D: TRBD1
size: few
DNA: TGTGCCATCAGCGAAGGGGGACAGGGACCCTCCTACGAGCAGTACTTC
CDR3: CAISEGGQGPSYEQYF

V: TRBV6-1
J: TRBJ2-7
D: -
size: -
DNA: TGTGCCAGCAGTGAGGACTTCGCCTCCTACGAGCAGTACTTC
CDR3: CASSEDFASYEQYF

V: TRBV20-1
J: TRBJ2-3
D: -
size: -
DNA: TGCAGTGCTAGTGTGGGGAGCGGGTACGCAGATACGCAGTATTTT
CDR3: CSASVGSGYADTQYF